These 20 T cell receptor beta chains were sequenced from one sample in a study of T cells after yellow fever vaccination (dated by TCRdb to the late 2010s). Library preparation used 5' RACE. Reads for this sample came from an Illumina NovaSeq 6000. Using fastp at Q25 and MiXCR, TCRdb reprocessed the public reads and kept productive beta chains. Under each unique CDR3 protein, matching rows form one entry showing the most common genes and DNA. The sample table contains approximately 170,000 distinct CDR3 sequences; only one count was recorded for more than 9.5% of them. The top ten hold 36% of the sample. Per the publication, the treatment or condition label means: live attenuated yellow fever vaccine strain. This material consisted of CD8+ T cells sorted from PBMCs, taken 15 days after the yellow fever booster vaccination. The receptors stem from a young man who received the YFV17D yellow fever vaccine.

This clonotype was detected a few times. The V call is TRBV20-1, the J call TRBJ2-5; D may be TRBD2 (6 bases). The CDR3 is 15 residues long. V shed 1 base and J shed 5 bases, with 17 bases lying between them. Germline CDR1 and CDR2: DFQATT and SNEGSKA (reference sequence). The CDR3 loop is CSARVSASVRETQYF. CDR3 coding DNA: TGCAGTGCTAGAGTGTCGGCTAGCGTACGGGAGACCCAGTACTTC.

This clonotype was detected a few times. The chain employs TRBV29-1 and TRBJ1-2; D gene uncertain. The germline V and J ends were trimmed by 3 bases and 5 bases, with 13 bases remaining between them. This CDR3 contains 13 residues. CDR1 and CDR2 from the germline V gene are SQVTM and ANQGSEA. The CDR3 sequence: CSVDKGFPYGYTF. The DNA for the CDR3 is TGCAGCGTTGACAAAGGATTCCCTTATGGCTACACCTTC.

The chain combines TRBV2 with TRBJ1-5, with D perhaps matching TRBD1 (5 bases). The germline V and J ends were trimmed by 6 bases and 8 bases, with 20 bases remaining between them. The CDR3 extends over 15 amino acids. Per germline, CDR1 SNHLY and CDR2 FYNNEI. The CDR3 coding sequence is TGTGCCAGCAGGAGGGCAGGGTATAGTTCCGAGCCCCAGCATTTT. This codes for CASRRAGYSSEPQHF.

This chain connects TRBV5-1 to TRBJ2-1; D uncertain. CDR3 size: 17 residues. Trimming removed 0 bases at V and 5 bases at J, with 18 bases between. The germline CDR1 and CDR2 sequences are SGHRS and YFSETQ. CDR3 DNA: TGCGCCAGCAGCTTGGCCCTACGGGCCCGAGCCCACAATGAGCAGTTCTTC. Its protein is CASSLALRARAHNEQFF.

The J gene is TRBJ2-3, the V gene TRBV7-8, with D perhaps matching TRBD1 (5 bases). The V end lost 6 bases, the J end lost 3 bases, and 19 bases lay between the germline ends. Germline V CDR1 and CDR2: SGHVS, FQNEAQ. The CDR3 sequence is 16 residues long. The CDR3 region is CASSRKPGLETDTQYF. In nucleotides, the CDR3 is TGTGCCAGCAGTCGTAAACCAGGGCTTGAGACAGATACGCAGTATTTT.

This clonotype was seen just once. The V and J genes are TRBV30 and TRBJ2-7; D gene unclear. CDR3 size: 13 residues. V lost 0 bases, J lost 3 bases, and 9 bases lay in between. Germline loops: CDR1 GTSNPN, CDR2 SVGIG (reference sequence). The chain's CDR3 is CAWSVGSYYEQYF. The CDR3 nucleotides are TGTGCCTGGAGTGTCGGCAGCTACTACGAGCAGTACTTC. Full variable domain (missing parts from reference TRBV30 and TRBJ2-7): SQTIHQWPATLVQPVGSPLSLECTVEGTSNPNLYWYRQAAGRGLQLLFYSVGIGQISSEVPQNLSASRPQDRQFILSSKKLLLSDSGFYLCAWSVGSYYEQYFGPGTRLTVT.

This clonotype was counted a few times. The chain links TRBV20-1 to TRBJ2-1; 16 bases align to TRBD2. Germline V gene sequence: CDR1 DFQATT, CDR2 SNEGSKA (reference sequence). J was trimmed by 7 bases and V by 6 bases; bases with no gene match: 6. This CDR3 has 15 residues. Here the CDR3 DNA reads TGCAGTGCGCAGACGGGACTAGCGGGGGGGAATGAGCAGTTCTTC. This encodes CSAQTGLAGGNEQFF.

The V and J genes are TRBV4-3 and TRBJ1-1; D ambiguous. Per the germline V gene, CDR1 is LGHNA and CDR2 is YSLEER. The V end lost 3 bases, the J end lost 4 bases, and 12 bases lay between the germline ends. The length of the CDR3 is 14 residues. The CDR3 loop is CASSHVGISTEAFF. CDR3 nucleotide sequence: TGCGCCAGCAGCCATGTGGGGATTAGCACTGAAGCTTTCTTT.

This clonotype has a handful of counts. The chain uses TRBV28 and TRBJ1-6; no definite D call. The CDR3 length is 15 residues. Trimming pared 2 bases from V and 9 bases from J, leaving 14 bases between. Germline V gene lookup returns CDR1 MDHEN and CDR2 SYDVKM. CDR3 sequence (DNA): TGTGCCAGCAGTTTAAGCGGTCTAATGGGTTCACCCCTCCACTTT. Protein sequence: CASSLSGLMGSPLHF.

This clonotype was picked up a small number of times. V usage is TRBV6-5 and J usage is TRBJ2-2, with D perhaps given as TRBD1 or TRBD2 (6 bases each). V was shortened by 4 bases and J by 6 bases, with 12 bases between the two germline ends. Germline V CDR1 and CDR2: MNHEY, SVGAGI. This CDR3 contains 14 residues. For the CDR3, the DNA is TGTGCCAGCAGTTTACGGGGGCGGGCCGGGGAGCTGTTTTTT. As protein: CASSLRGRAGELFF.

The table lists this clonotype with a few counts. In DNA form, the CDR3 reads TGCGCCAGCAGCTACGTGGGGGCGGGGACTCGTGAAAAACTGTTTTTT. Protein: CASSYVGAGTREKLFF. This rearrangement joins TRBV5-1 to TRBJ1-4; D perhaps matches TRBD1 (6 bases). The CDR3 has 16 residues. The V end was cut by 3 bases, the J end by 7 bases, with 19 bases between. Per germline, CDR1 SGHRS and CDR2 YFSETQ.

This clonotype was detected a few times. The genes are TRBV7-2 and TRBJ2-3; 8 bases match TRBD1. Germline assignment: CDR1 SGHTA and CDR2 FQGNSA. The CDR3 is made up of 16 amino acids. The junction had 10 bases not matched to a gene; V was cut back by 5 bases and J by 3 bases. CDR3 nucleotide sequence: TGTGCCAGCAGCCTCCCCCCGGACAGGGCGACAGATACGCAGTATTTT. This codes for CASSLPPDRATDTQYF.

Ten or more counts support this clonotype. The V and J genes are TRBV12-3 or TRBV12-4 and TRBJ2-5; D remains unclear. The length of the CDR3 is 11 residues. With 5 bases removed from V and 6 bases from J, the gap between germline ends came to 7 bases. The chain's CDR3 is CASSLGKTQYF. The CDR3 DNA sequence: TGTGCCAGCAGTCTGGGAAAGACCCAGTACTTC.

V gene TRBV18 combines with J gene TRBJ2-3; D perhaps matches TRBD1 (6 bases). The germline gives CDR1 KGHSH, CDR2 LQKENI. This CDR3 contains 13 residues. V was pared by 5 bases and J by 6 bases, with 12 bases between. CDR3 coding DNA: TGTGCCAGCTCATCGAGGGACACCGATACGCAGTATTTT. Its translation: CASSSRDTDTQYF.

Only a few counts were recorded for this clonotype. The CDR3 DNA reads TGCAGTGCTGGGGGGGACACCAACTATGGCTACACCTTC. It codes for CSAGGDTNYGYTF. The V gene is TRBV20-1, the J gene TRBJ1-2; D might be TRBD1 (6 bases). This CDR3 comprises 13 residues. Germline assignment: CDR1 DFQATT and CDR2 SNEGSKA (reference sequence). V lost 5 bases, J lost 2 bases, and 12 bases lay in between.

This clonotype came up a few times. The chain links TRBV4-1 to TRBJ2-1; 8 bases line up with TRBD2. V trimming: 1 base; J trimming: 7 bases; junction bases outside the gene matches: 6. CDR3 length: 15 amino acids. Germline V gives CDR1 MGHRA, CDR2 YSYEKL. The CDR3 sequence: CASSQVRASGNEQFF. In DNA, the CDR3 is TGCGCCAGCAGCCAAGTCCGGGCTAGCGGGAATGAGCAGTTCTTC.

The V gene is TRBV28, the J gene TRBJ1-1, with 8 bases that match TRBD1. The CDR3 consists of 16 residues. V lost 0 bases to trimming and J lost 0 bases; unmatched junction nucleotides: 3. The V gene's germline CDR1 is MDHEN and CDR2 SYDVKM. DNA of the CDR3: TGTGCCAGCAGTTTATGGGGGGACAGGTTGAACACTGAAGCTTTCTTT. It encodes CASSLWGDRLNTEAFF.

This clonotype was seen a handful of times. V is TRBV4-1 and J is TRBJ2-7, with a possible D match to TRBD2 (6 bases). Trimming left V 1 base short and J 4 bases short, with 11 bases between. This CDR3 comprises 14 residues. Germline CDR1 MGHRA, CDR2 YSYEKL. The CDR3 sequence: CASSQGGGEYEQYF. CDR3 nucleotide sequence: TGCGCCAGCAGCCAAGGCGGAGGGGAATACGAGCAGTACTTC.

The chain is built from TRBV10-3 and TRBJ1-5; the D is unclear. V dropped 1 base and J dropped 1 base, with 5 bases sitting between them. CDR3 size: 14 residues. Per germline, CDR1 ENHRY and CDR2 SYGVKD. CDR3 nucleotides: TGTGCCATCAGTGAGTGGCACAGCAATCAGCCCCAGCATTTT. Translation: CAISEWHSNQPQHF.

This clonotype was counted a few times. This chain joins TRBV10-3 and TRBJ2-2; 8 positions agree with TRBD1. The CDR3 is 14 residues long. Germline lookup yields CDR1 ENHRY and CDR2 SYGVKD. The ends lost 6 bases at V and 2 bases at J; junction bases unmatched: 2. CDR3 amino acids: CAIRGQDNTGELFF. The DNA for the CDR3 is TGTGCCATCAGGGGACAGGACAACACCGGGGAGCTGTTTTTT.